Listed below are T cell receptor beta chains from one sample, sequenced in a study of sequential checkpoint blockade in melanoma. Using immunoSEQ multiplex PCR, the repertoire was profiled, and TCRdb retains in-frame clones only, with some absent. This sample has over 10,000 clones, with 70% to 85% found just once. The sequencing here drew on CD8+ T cells sorted from blood (inferred from file names), taken from a patient given nivolumab and ipilimumab in sequence. These receptor sequences come from a human donor with melanoma. The CDR3 runs from the conserved cysteine through the conserved F or W. The D gene is left open where the match is weak. The listing skips clone size in some rows; elsewhere it reads once, few, many or a size class.

cdr3_nt: TGTGCCAGCAGCTCAGGGGGTCTAGCGGAGCAGTTCTTC; cdr3_aa: CASSSGGLAEQFF; d_call: NA; j_call: TRBJ2-1; clone_size: NA; v_call: TRBV7-8
cdr3_nt: TGTGCCTGGAGTAGTAGCGGGCTTACCGGGGAGCTGTTTTTT; cdr3_aa: CAWSSSGLTGELFF; d_call: TRBD2; j_call: TRBJ2-2; clone_size: NA; v_call: TRBV30
cdr3_nt: TGTGCCAGCAGGTCTGACTTAAGCTCCTACAATGAGCAGTTCTTC; cdr3_aa: CASRSDLSSYNEQFF; d_call: NA; j_call: TRBJ2-1; clone_size: NA; v_call: TRBV9
cdr3_nt: TGTGCCAGCAGTCCACTCGACGAGCAGTACTTC; cdr3_aa: CASSPLDEQYF; d_call: NA; j_call: TRBJ2-7; clone_size: NA; v_call: TRBV25-1
cdr3_nt: TGTGCCAGCAGCTTAGGGACAGGGGGCGCGGGGACTGAAGCTTTCTTT; cdr3_aa: CASSLGTGGAGTEAFF; d_call: TRBD1; j_call: TRBJ1-1; clone_size: NA; v_call: TRBV5-6
cdr3_nt: TGTGCCACCCGATCTAGGCTACTAGCGGGAGGGGACCCTAGCACAGATACGCAGTATTTT; cdr3_aa: CATRSRLLAGGDPSTDTQYF; d_call: TRBD2; j_call: TRBJ2-3; clone_size: NA; v_call: TRBV19
cdr3_nt: TGTGCCAGCAGTCCCACCAGGGATGGCTACACCTTC; cdr3_aa: CASSPTRDGYTF; d_call: NA; j_call: TRBJ1-2; clone_size: NA; v_call: TRBV6-6
cdr3_nt: TGCAGCGTTGGACTAGCGCGAAGCTCCTACAATGAGCAGTTCTTC; cdr3_aa: CSVGLARSSYNEQFF; d_call: TRBD2; j_call: TRBJ2-1; clone_size: NA; v_call: TRBV29-1
cdr3_nt: TGCGCCAGCAGCGCGGACAGGAACACTGAAGCTTTCTTT; cdr3_aa: CASSADRNTEAFF; d_call: NA; j_call: TRBJ1-1; clone_size: NA; v_call: TRBV5-1
cdr3_nt: TGTGCCAGCAGCCAAGTGAATCTAGGAAACACCATATATTTT; cdr3_aa: CASSQVNLGNTIYF; d_call: NA; j_call: TRBJ1-3; clone_size: NA; v_call: TRBV14
cdr3_nt: TGTGCCAGCAGTGGGGACTCCTATTACGAGCAGTACTTC; cdr3_aa: CASSGDSYYEQYF; d_call: NA; j_call: TRBJ2-7; clone_size: NA; v_call: TRBV28
cdr3_nt: TGTGCCAGTAGTATCAGGGACTCTGGAAACACCATATATTTT; cdr3_aa: CASSIRDSGNTIYF; d_call: NA; j_call: TRBJ1-3; clone_size: few; v_call: TRBV19
cdr3_nt: TGTGCCAGCAGCCGATTTTCGAGGGAGGGCTATAATTCACCCCTCCACTTT; cdr3_aa: CASSRFSREGYNSPLHF; d_call: NA; j_call: TRBJ1-6; clone_size: NA; v_call: TRBV7-8
cdr3_nt: TGTGCCAGCAGCTTAAGGACAGGGAGGTCAGAGGATGAGCAGTTCTTC; cdr3_aa: CASSLRTGRSEDEQFF; d_call: TRBD1; j_call: TRBJ2-1; clone_size: NA; v_call: TRBV7-9
cdr3_nt: TGTGCTAGTGTCCCGACAGGGGCGAACACTGAAGCTTTCTTT; cdr3_aa: CASVPTGANTEAFF; d_call: TRBD1; j_call: TRBJ1-1; clone_size: NA; v_call: TRBV12-5
cdr3_nt: TGTGCCAGCAGTTCTGCGGACAGGGGGCCCACAGATACGCAGTATTTT; cdr3_aa: CASSSADRGPTDTQYF; d_call: TRBD1; j_call: TRBJ2-3; clone_size: once; v_call: TRBV27
cdr3_nt: TGTGCCTGGAGTGCGGGGTTCGCTGAAGCTTTCTTT; cdr3_aa: CAWSAGFAEAFF; d_call: NA; j_call: TRBJ1-1; clone_size: NA; v_call: TRBV30
cdr3_nt: TGTGCCAGCAGTTTATCCGGGACAGGGTTTGTCGAGCAGTACTTC; cdr3_aa: CASSLSGTGFVEQYF; d_call: TRBD1; j_call: TRBJ2-7; clone_size: NA; v_call: TRBV27
cdr3_nt: TGTGCCAGCAGGGAAGAGGAGGGCGGGCAAGAGACCCAGTACTTC; cdr3_aa: CASREEEGGQETQYF; d_call: NA; j_call: TRBJ2-5; clone_size: NA; v_call: TRBV7-6
cdr3_nt: TGTGCCAGCAGCTTAAGCCCCAACAGCAACGAGCAGTACTTC; cdr3_aa: CASSLSPNSNEQYF; d_call: NA; j_call: TRBJ2-7; clone_size: NA; v_call: TRBV7-9
cdr3_nt: TGTGCCTGGAGTGTTAAGGGGACTAGGAATTCCTACGAGCAGTACTTC; cdr3_aa: CAWSVKGTRNSYEQYF; d_call: TRBD2; j_call: TRBJ2-7; clone_size: once; v_call: TRBV30
cdr3_nt: TGTGCCAGCAGTGAAGCGCACGGTTACAATCAGCCCCAGCATTTT; cdr3_aa: CASSEAHGYNQPQHF; d_call: NA; j_call: TRBJ1-5; clone_size: NA; v_call: TRBV6-1
cdr3_nt: TGTGCCAGCGCGCCCCCGGACATTCTGTCCGGGGAGCTGTTTTTT; cdr3_aa: CASAPPDILSGELFF; d_call: NA; j_call: TRBJ2-2; clone_size: NA; v_call: TRBV7-9
cdr3_nt: TGTGCCAGCACCCCGGGACAGGGTGGTTATCTGAACACTGAAGCTTTCTTT; cdr3_aa: CASTPGQGGYLNTEAFF; d_call: TRBD1; j_call: TRBJ1-1; clone_size: NA; v_call: TRBV11-3
cdr3_nt: TGTGCCAGCAGCTTAGCGGGAGGAACCTACGAGCAGTACTTC; cdr3_aa: CASSLAGGTYEQYF; d_call: TRBD2; j_call: TRBJ2-7; clone_size: NA; v_call: TRBV11-2
cdr3_nt: TGTGCCAGCAGTGAAAGGGCAGGGCTGGGATATGGCTACACCTTC; cdr3_aa: CASSERAGLGYGYTF; d_call: NA; j_call: TRBJ1-2; clone_size: NA; v_call: TRBV2
cdr3_nt: TGTGCCAGCACTCTCCGGGGGGAAAAACTGTTTTTT; cdr3_aa: CASTLRGEKLFF; d_call: NA; j_call: TRBJ1-4; clone_size: NA; v_call: TRBV7-2
cdr3_nt: TGTGCCAGCAGCGTACAGGGAAACAATCAGCCCCAGCATTTT; cdr3_aa: CASSVQGNNQPQHF; d_call: NA; j_call: TRBJ1-5; clone_size: NA; v_call: TRBV27
cdr3_nt: TGTGCCAGCAGTGGTCAGGCCTACGAGCAGTACTTC; cdr3_aa: CASSGQAYEQYF; d_call: NA; j_call: TRBJ2-7; clone_size: NA; v_call: TRBV6-1
cdr3_nt: TGCGCCAGCAGCTCCGCAGCGGGGGGGCCCACCGGGGAGCTGTTTTTT; cdr3_aa: CASSSAAGGPTGELFF; d_call: TRBD2; j_call: TRBJ2-2; clone_size: NA; v_call: TRBV5-1
cdr3_nt: TGTGCCAGCAGCCATACACAGGGGGACAGATATTCACCCCTCCACTTT; cdr3_aa: CASSHTQGDRYSPLHF; d_call: TRBD1; j_call: TRBJ1-6; clone_size: NA; v_call: TRBV9
cdr3_nt: TGTGCCTGGAGTCTTCTGGGACAGGGGTTAGGCTACACCTTC; cdr3_aa: CAWSLLGQGLGYTF; d_call: TRBD1; j_call: TRBJ1-2; clone_size: NA; v_call: TRBV30
cdr3_nt: TGTGCCAGCAGCTTGGGACAGGGGGTTAGGACCGGGGAGCTGTTTTTT; cdr3_aa: CASSLGQGVRTGELFF; d_call: TRBD1; j_call: TRBJ2-2; clone_size: NA; v_call: TRBV5-4
cdr3_nt: TGCGCCAGCAGCCAAGCCCTGACTAAATCGGGCTACAATGAGCAGTTCTTC; cdr3_aa: CASSQALTKSGYNEQFF; d_call: NA; j_call: TRBJ2-1; clone_size: NA; v_call: TRBV4-3
cdr3_nt: TGCAGCGCGATAGAGTACGGAGATACGCAGTATTTT; cdr3_aa: CSAIEYGDTQYF; d_call: NA; j_call: TRBJ2-3; clone_size: NA; v_call: TRBV29-1
cdr3_nt: TGTGCCAGCAGCTGGGTAGCGGGAGGTGGGAGCCCCCACGATGAGCAGTTCTTC; cdr3_aa: CASSWVAGGGSPHDEQFF; d_call: TRBD2; j_call: TRBJ2-1; clone_size: few; v_call: TRBV7-6
cdr3_nt: TGTGCCAGCAGCGCCTGGGACAGGGCTGGAAACACCATATATTTT; cdr3_aa: CASSAWDRAGNTIYF; d_call: NA; j_call: TRBJ1-3; clone_size: medium-sized; v_call: TRBV21-1
cdr3_nt: TGTGCCTGGAGCGACTTAAGGGGATTTGCCTCACCCCTCCACTTT; cdr3_aa: CAWSDLRGFASPLHF; d_call: NA; j_call: TRBJ1-6; clone_size: NA; v_call: TRBV30
cdr3_nt: TGTGCCAGCAGCTTCCTAACTCCCACGCAGTATTTT; cdr3_aa: CASSFLTPTQYF; d_call: NA; j_call: TRBJ2-3; clone_size: NA; v_call: TRBV5-5
cdr3_nt: TGTGCCAGTCACCCTCGCGGAGGTGGAGCCCTTTATGGCTACACCTTC; cdr3_aa: CASHPRGGGALYGYTF; d_call: NA; j_call: TRBJ1-2; clone_size: few; v_call: TRBV19
cdr3_nt: TGTGCCATCAGTGAGGGTAGCCTAGGGACCCAGTACTTC; cdr3_aa: CAISEGSLGTQYF; d_call: NA; j_call: TRBJ2-5; clone_size: NA; v_call: TRBV10-3
cdr3_nt: TGTGCCAGCAGCGCTCTAGCGGGAGGAATCGACACCGGGGAGCTGTTTTTT; cdr3_aa: CASSALAGGIDTGELFF; d_call: TRBD2; j_call: TRBJ2-2; clone_size: NA; v_call: TRBV6-4
cdr3_nt: TGTGCCAGCAGCCCTCAGGCCCAAGAGACCCAGTACTTC; cdr3_aa: CASSPQAQETQYF; d_call: NA; j_call: TRBJ2-5; clone_size: once; v_call: TRBV14
cdr3_nt: TGTGCCAGCAGTTACAGCGACTCCCGGGAGTACTTC; cdr3_aa: CASSYSDSREYF; d_call: NA; j_call: TRBJ2-4; clone_size: NA; v_call: TRBV6-6
cdr3_nt: TGTGCCAGCAGTTTATGGCCTAGAGGGGAGCAGTTCTTC; cdr3_aa: CASSLWPRGEQFF; d_call: NA; j_call: TRBJ2-1; clone_size: once; v_call: TRBV27
cdr3_nt: TGTGCCAGCAGCCCCCGGGGGGTCGACTATGGCTACACCTTC; cdr3_aa: CASSPRGVDYGYTF; d_call: NA; j_call: TRBJ1-2; clone_size: NA; v_call: TRBV12-1
cdr3_nt: TGCGCCAGCAGCTTGTCCGCGGGAGGGCCCCTACATCAGTACTTC; cdr3_aa: CASSLSAGGPLHQYF; d_call: TRBD2; j_call: TRBJ2-7; clone_size: NA; v_call: TRBV5-1
cdr3_nt: TGTGCCAGCAGCGCCAGAACGTTGAACACTGAAGCTTTCTTT; cdr3_aa: CASSARTLNTEAFF; d_call: NA; j_call: TRBJ1-1; clone_size: NA; v_call: TRBV14
cdr3_nt: TGTGCCAGCAGCCAGACAGTCTCTGGAAACACCATATATTTT; cdr3_aa: CASSQTVSGNTIYF; d_call: NA; j_call: TRBJ1-3; clone_size: few; v_call: TRBV14
cdr3_nt: TGTGCCAGCAGCGCTCAGGGATACACCGGGGAGCTGTTTTTT; cdr3_aa: CASSAQGYTGELFF; d_call: NA; j_call: TRBJ2-2; clone_size: NA; v_call: TRBV9